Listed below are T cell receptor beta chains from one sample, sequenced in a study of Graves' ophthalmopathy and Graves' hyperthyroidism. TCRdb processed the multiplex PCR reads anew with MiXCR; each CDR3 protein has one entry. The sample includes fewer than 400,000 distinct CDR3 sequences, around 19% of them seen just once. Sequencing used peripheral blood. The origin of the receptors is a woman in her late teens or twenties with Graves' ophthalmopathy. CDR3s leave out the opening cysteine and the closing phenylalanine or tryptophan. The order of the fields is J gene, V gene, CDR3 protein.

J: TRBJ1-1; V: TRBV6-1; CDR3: ASSEAGGRNTEAF
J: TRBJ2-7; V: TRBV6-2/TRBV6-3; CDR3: ASSYSSSGSYYEQY
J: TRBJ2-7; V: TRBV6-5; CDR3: ASSYSPGQGTYEQY
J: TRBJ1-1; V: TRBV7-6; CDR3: ASSLGPGGGAGAF
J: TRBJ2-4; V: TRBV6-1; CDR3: ASTKAGHRGGNIQY
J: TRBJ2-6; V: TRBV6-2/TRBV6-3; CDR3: ACWDSFSGANVLT
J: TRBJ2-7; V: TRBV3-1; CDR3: ASSQYRGISSYEQY
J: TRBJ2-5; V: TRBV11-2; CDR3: ASSAGQAFGETQY
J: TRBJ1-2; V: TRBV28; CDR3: ASSDPDRGLYGYT
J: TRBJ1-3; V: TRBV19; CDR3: ASSISDSSGNTIY
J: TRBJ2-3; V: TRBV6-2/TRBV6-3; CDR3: ASEDRPHTQY
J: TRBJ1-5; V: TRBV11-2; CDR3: ASSLESPQQGWGNQPQH
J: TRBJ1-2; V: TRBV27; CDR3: ASSSSDRGRNYGYT
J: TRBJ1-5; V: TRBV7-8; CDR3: ASSLSGGGASNQPQH
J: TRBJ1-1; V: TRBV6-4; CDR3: ASSDSTGSTEAF
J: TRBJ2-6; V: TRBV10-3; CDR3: AISARREANVLT
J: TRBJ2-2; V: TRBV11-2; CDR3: ASSLDGRSAGELF
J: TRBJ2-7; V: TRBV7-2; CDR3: ASSLVVARSYEQY
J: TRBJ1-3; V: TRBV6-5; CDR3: ASFGASGNTIY
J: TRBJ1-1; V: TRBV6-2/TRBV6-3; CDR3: ASRSSQALTTEAF
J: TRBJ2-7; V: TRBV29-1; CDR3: SVELRGREGYEQY
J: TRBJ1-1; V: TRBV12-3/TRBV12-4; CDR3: ASSLTEEAF
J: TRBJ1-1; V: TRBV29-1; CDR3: SVVVIGSMGMNTEAF
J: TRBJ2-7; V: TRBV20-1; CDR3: SAAHGYEQY
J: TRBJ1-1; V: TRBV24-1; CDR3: ATSAPGQENTEAF
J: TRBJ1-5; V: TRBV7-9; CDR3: ASSLEGDSNQPQH
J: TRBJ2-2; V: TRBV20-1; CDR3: SALNTGELF
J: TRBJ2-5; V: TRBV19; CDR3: ASSRTSGIQETQY
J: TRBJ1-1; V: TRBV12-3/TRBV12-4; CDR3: ASTHSPGAMNTEAF